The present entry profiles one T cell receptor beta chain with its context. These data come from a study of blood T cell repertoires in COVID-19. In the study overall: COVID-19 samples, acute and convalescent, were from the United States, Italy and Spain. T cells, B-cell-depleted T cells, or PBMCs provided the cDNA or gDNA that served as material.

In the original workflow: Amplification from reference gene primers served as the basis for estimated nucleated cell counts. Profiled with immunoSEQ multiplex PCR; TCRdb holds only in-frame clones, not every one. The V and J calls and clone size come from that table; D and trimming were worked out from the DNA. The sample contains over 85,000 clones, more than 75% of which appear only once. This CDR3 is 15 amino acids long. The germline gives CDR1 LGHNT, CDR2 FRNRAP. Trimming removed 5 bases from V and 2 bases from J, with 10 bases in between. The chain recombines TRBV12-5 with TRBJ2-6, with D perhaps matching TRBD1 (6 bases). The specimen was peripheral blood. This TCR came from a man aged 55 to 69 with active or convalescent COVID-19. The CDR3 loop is CASGIEGAGANVLTF. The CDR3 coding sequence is TGTGCTAGTGGTATAGAGGGGGCTGGGGCCAACGTCCTGACTTTC.